The clone carrying this TCR beta chain has just a few counts. This CDR3 is 13 amino acids long. Looked up from germline, CDR1 is GTSNPN and CDR2 is SVGIG (reference sequence). V lost 0 bases, J lost 0 bases, and 5 bases lay in between. This entry is derived from a study of control samples from healthy donors and cancer patients. Libraries were prepared by immunoSEQ multiplex PCR; TCRdb keeps only in-frame clonotypes and omits some of them. The data contain 200,000 or so clones, over 80% of them singletons. Input material: blood. The J gene is TRBJ1-1, the V gene TRBV30; D unresolved. The sequence derives from a man aged 25-45 years in good health. Written as DNA, the CDR3 is TGTGCCTGGAGTGTACACATGAACACTGAAGCTTTCTTT. It yields the protein CAWSVHMNTEAFF.